Detailed here is one T cell receptor (beta chain). There are 13 residues in the CDR3. Germline CDR1 is SGHDN and CDR2 is FVKESK. Trimming took off 5 bases at V and 5 bases at J, with 12 bases between the two ends. Primers included in the PCR were 60 Vbeta and 13 Jbeta primers. TCRdb's copy holds only in-frame clones and misses some; the assay was immunoSEQ multiplex PCR. This table holds around 150,000 clones, 70% to 90% found once. The source of the sample is a study of cytomegalovirus exposure and HLA in healthy donors. This chain joins TRBV14 and TRBJ1-1; D is possibly TRBD1 (5 bases). The sequence was obtained from a man between 18 and 29 years old in good health and CMV-seropositive. The sequencing input was PBMCs. DNA for the CDR3: TGTGCCAGCAGCGACAGCCTCTTGACTGAAGCTTTCTTT. Protein sequence: CASSDSLLTEAFF.